These 26 T cell receptor beta chains share one sample of origin, sequenced in a study of neurological immune-mediated disorders. As for time point: longitudinal time-point 3. TCRdb reprocessed the 5' RACE reads via MiXCR and lists one record per CDR3 protein. The data contain approximately 47,000 distinct CDR3 sequences, approximately 12% of them singletons. The sequencing sample was made of PBMCs. These receptors all come from a man under 40 in good health.

This clonotype was recorded at least ten times. This CDR3 reads CASSYPQSYQETQYF. CDR3 nucleotide sequence: TGTGCCAGCAGTTACCCTCAGTCGTACCAAGAGACCCAGTACTTC. The gene calls are TRBV6-6 and TRBJ2-5; no clear D. The germline V gene encodes CDR1 MNHNY and CDR2 SVGAGI (reference sequence). The CDR3 is made up of 15 amino acids. V gave up 2 bases and J gave up 0 bases, with 10 bases separating them.

The sample holds many counts of this clonotype. The chain uses TRBV29-1 and TRBJ2-1; perhaps TRBD1 as D (6 bases). From germline, CDR1 is SQVTM and CDR2 ANQGSEA. Trimming took off 4 bases at V and 4 bases at J, with 11 bases between the two ends. This CDR3 spans 13 amino acids. In nucleotides, the CDR3 is TGCAGCGTTGGCACAGGGCGGTACAATGAGCAGTTCTTC. Residues: CSVGTGRYNEQFF.

At least ten counts were recorded for this clonotype. V and J are TRBV5-1 and TRBJ2-3; 8 bases are shared with TRBD2. Germline V gene sequence: CDR1 SGHRS, CDR2 YFSETQ. The CDR3 is made up of 17 amino acids. Trimming removed 4 bases from V and 2 bases from J; junction bases left unmatched: 12. The CDR3 is CASSGGLAGPHTDTQYF. The CDR3 DNA reads as TGCGCCAGCAGCGGGGGGTTAGCGGGACCTCACACAGATACGCAGTATTTT.

Many counts were recorded for this clonotype. The V call is TRBV7-6, the J call TRBJ2-1, with D hard to call. The CDR3 runs to 12 residues. Trimming stripped 0 bases from V and 5 bases from J, with 2 bases between. Germline V gene sequence: CDR1 SGHVS, CDR2 FNYEAQ. The CDR3 region has the DNA TGTGCCAGCAGCTTAGCGAACAATGAGCAGTTCTTC. Amino acids: CASSLANNEQFF. Drawing the rest from reference TRBV7-6 and TRBJ2-1, the complete variable domain is GAGVSQSPRYKVTKRGQDVALRCDPISGHVSLYWYRQALGQGPEFLTYFNYEAQQDKSGLPNDRFSAERPEGSISTLTIQRTEQRDSAMYRCASSLANNEQFFGPGTRLTVL.

At least ten counts were recorded for this clonotype. The chain links TRBV3-1 to TRBJ1-6; D remains unclear. There are 16 residues in the CDR3. The V gene lost 0 bases and the J gene lost 0 bases, with 6 bases spanning the gap. Per the germline V gene, CDR1 is LGHDT and CDR2 is YNNKEL (reference sequence). In nucleotides, the CDR3 is TGTGCCAGCAGCCAAGATACAGCCTCCTATAATTCACCCCTCCACTTT. Translation: CASSQDTASYNSPLHF.

This clonotype was counted ten times or more. The genes are TRBV5-1 and TRBJ2-7; D is perhaps TRBD2 (5 bases). The ends were cut back, 4 bases at V and 3 bases at J, with 14 bases in the middle. The CDR3 contains 14 residues. CDR1 SGHRS and CDR2 YFSETQ come from the germline V gene. CDR3: CASSVESGIYEQYF. In nucleotides, the CDR3 is TGCGCCAGCAGCGTCGAGTCGGGGATCTACGAGCAGTACTTC.

This clonotype was counted ten times or more. The chain is built from TRBV20-1 and TRBJ1-5, with a possible D match to TRBD1 (6 bases). Germline CDR1 and CDR2: DFQATT and SNEGSKA (reference sequence). The CDR3 spans 15 residues. V shed 5 bases and J shed 0 bases, with 14 bases lying between them. The CDR3 sequence: CSAFGWGHSNQPQHF. CDR3 nucleotide sequence: TGCAGTGCTTTTGGTTGGGGACATAGCAATCAGCCCCAGCATTTT.

A word on this clonotype: Sequence at one end of the junction differs from germline and may be a read error. The chain recombines TRBV5-1 with TRBJ2-1, with a weak D call TRBD2 (6 bases). The CDR3 covers 17 residues. Germline assignment: CDR1 SGHRS and CDR2 YFSETQ. In nucleotides, the CDR3 is TGCGACAGCAGCTTGGCGGGGCGGGACTCCGTGACGAGGGAGCAGTTCTTC. Its protein is CDSSLAGRDSVTREQFF.

The chain couples TRBV7-3 to TRBJ2-1; 9 nucleotides align to TRBD2. The germline V gene has CDR1 SGHTA and CDR2 FQGTGA. This CDR3 region has 16 residues. J lost 4 bases, V lost 3 bases, and 7 bases had no gene match. In DNA form, the CDR3 reads TGTGCCAGCAGCTTTGGCCCTGGACTAGCGTACAATGAGCAGTTCTTC. This encodes CASSFGPGLAYNEQFF.

This clonotype was counted ten times or more. This rearrangement joins TRBV12-3 or TRBV12-4 to TRBJ2-5, with 7 bases that match TRBD2. This CDR3 contains 13 residues. Trimming took 5 bases from V and 1 from J; bases not matched to a gene: 1. CDR3 loop: CASSPSGQETQYF. The DNA of the CDR3 is TGTGCCAGCAGTCCTAGCGGCCAAGAGACCCAGTACTTC.

The chain carries TRBV25-1 and TRBJ2-4, with TRBD1 identical over 9 bases. CDR1 and CDR2 from the germline V gene are MGHDK and SYGVNS. After removal of 4 bases from V and 9 bases from J, the junction contained 7 bases not matched to a gene. The CDR3 is made up of 14 amino acids. In nucleotides, the CDR3 is TGTGCCAGCAGTGCCACCGGGACAGGGTTCATTCAGTACTTC. The encoded protein is CASSATGTGFIQYF.

Worth noting for this clonotype: This could be a read error, since a much larger clone is one nucleotide away. This chain links TRBV20-1 with TRBJ1-4; 10 nucleotides line up with TRBD1. The J segment lost 4 bases and the V segment lost 4 bases, leaving 6 bases of the junction unmatched. This CDR3 region has 15 residues. CDR1 is DFQATT and CDR2 is SNEGSKA in the germline V gene (reference sequence). The CDR3: CSAIDRGRVNEKLFF. The CDR3 region has the DNA TGCAGTGCTATAGACAGGGGGCGGGTTAATGAAAAACTGTTTTTT.

The sample holds many counts of this clonotype. The chain is built from TRBV11-1 and TRBJ1-1; possible D gene TRBD1, 5 bases. Germline loops: CDR1 SGHAT, CDR2 FQDESV (reference sequence). There are 13 residues in the CDR3. V dropped 8 bases and J dropped 1 base, with 11 bases sitting between them. CDR3: CASGQQANTEAFF. The CDR3, as DNA: TGTGCCAGCGGACAACAAGCGAACACTGAAGCTTTCTTT.

This clonotype was seen at least ten times. The rearrangement joins TRBV12-3 or TRBV12-4 to TRBJ2-7, with D possibly being TRBD1 (5 bases). This CDR3 has 13 residues. Trimming cost V 6 bases and J 2 bases, with 11 bases left between them. CDR3 bases: TGTGCCAGCAGGGCCGACAGTGCCTACGAGCAGTACTTC. Translation: CASRADSAYEQYF.

Of note for this clonotype: This may be a read error: a much more frequent sequence differs by one nucleotide. V usage is TRBV10-3 and J usage is TRBJ1-4; TRBD1 is a possible D gene (5 bases). The CDR3 length is 14 residues. Germline V gene sequence: CDR1 ENHRY, CDR2 SYGVKD. The CDR3 loop is CAISELGLNERLFF. The CDR3 coding sequence is TGTGCCATCAGTGAGTTGGGGCTTAATGAAAGACTGTTTTTT.

In its sample, this clonotype was seen many times. The chain is built from TRBV5-1 and TRBJ2-3; no clear D gene. This CDR3 has 15 amino acids. V was trimmed by 1 base and J by 0 bases, leaving 9 bases between them. Germline V gene sequence: CDR1 SGHRS, CDR2 YFSETQ. The CDR3 bases are TGCGCCAGCAGCTTGTATGCAGGAAGCACAGATACGCAGTATTTT. This sequence encodes CASSLYAGSTDTQYF.

This clonotype was counted ten times or more. The CDR3 is CASSSGRANTGELFF. The CDR3 DNA is TGTGCCAGCAGCTCAGGAAGGGCTAACACCGGGGAGCTGTTTTTT. The chain couples TRBV7-2 to TRBJ2-2; D ambiguous. There are 15 residues in the CDR3. The V gene's germline CDR1 is SGHTA and CDR2 FQGNSA. Trimming removed 4 bases at V and 2 bases at J, with 11 bases between.

In its sample, this clonotype was seen many times. V and J are TRBV2 and TRBJ1-1, with D maybe TRBD1 (5 bases). From germline, CDR1 is SNHLY and CDR2 FYNNEI. The CDR3 extends over 14 amino acids. V was pared by 2 bases and J by 5 bases, with 12 bases between. CDR3: CASSEWMGGTEAFF. The CDR3 bases are TGTGCCAGCAGTGAATGGATGGGGGGAACTGAAGCTTTCTTT.

This clonotype was recorded many times. This rearrangement joins TRBV7-2 to TRBJ2-1, with TRBD2 identical over 9 bases. The junction had 8 bases not matched to a gene; V was cut back by 4 bases and J by 7 bases. The germline V gene encodes CDR1 SGHTA and CDR2 FQGNSA. The length of the CDR3 is 15 residues. The CDR3 region has the DNA TGTGCCAGCAGCTACCTAGCGGGACGAGGGAATGAGCAGTTCTTC. Protein sequence: CASSYLAGRGNEQFF.

This clonotype was seen ten or more times. The chain carries TRBV7-8 and TRBJ2-5; weak D call: TRBD1 (5 bases). V was cut by 0 bases and J by 1 base, with 9 bases left in between. This CDR3 spans 15 amino acids. Germline V gene lookup returns CDR1 SGHVS and CDR2 FQNEAQ. CDR3 sequence (DNA): TGTGCCAGCAGCTTAGCGGAACAGGCCCAAGAGACCCAGTACTTC. It specifies CASSLAEQAQETQYF.

This clonotype has at least ten counts. The chain recombines TRBV28 with TRBJ2-5; tentative D call: TRBD1 (6 bases). V lost 4 bases and J 2 bases, leaving 8 bases between the germline ends. There are 13 residues in the CDR3. Germline V lookup: CDR1 MDHEN, CDR2 SYDVKM. For the CDR3, the DNA is TGTGCCAGCAGTTGGGGGCCACAAGAGACCCAGTACTTC. Its translation is CASSWGPQETQYF.

This clonotype was seen ten or more times. The gene calls are TRBV27 and TRBJ1-2; no firm D call. CDR3 length equals 14 residues. CDR1 is MNHEY and CDR2 is SMNVEV in the germline V gene (reference sequence). The V gene lost 0 bases and the J gene lost 3 bases, with 8 bases spanning the gap. CDR3 amino acids: CASSLSERDYGYTF. The DNA for the CDR3 is TGTGCCAGCAGTTTATCGGAGAGGGACTATGGCTACACCTTC.

The gene calls are TRBV15 and TRBJ2-7, with D perhaps TRBD1 (6 bases). Germline V gene lookup returns CDR1 LNHNV and CDR2 YYDKDF (reference sequence). The CDR3 is 14 amino acids. Trimming took 5 bases from V and 5 from J, leaving 16 bases between them. The CDR3 DNA sequence: TGTGCCACCAGCCAAGTCACGGCAGGGGACGAGCAGTACTTC. This codes for CATSQVTAGDEQYF.

The table lists this clonotype with a few counts. The gene calls are TRBV12-3 or TRBV12-4 and TRBJ2-2, with D perhaps TRBD2 (5 bases). The length of the CDR3 is 15 residues. The V and J ends lost 8 bases and 4 bases respectively, with 17 bases between them. The CDR3 nucleotides are TGTGCCAGCGCTAGGAATGGCGGAGGCACCGGGGAGCTGTTTTTT. It translates to CASARNGGGTGELFF.

This clonotype was counted many times. The chain combines TRBV15 with TRBJ2-5, with D possibly matching TRBD2 (5 bases). Germline lookup yields CDR1 LNHNV and CDR2 YYDKDF (reference sequence). There are 15 residues in the CDR3. The V gene lost 4 bases and the J gene lost 5 bases, with 17 bases spanning the gap. The CDR3 DNA follows: TGTGCCACCAGCACGTCGGTCCAGAGAGGGGAGACCCAGTACTTC. This gives the protein CATSTSVQRGETQYF. Looking up the rest from reference TRBV15 and TRBJ2-5 gives the full variable domain: DAMVIQNPRYQVTQFGKPVTLSCSQTLNHNVMYWYQQKSSQAPKLLFHYYDKDFNNEADTPDNFQSRRPNTSFCFLDIRSPGLGDTAMYLCATSTSVQRGETQYFGPGTRLLVL.

This clonotype was recorded many times. The V gene is TRBV10-3, the J gene TRBJ1-1; the match to TRBD1 covers 8 bases. In germline, CDR1 is ENHRY, CDR2 SYGVKD. The CDR3 has 12 amino acids. The trim removed 10 bases at V and 11 bases at J, leaving 12 bases unmatched. The CDR3 DNA reads TGTGCCACCTCGGACAGGGAATCGTCTGCTTTCTTT. This translates into CATSDRESSAFF.